The present T cell receptor (beta chain) was sequenced within a study of shared clonotypes between healthy human individuals. The wider study: The study used three CD4 naive, three CD4 memory, two CD8 naive and one CD8 memory plate per donor.

This table comes from immunoSEQ multiplex PCR, and its TCRdb copy is limited to in-frame clones, with some not included. The sample has approximately 320,000 clones; approximately 79% are singletons. Germline V gene sequence: CDR1 LGHNT, CDR2 FRNRAP. The CDR3 is made up of 13 amino acids. V dropped 6 bases and J dropped 4; count of bases not matched to a gene: 4. Study-level points and caveats: What limited the represented genetic and exposure-history diversity was the small number of donors.

About this clone itself: Its specificity is unknown.

The study drew all its donors from Caucasian adults living in Nashville, Tennessee. Into CD45RA+ naive and CD45RA-negative memory subsets, the CD4+ cells were split. This chain uses TRBV12-5 with TRBJ1-1; 8 bases map to TRBD1. The sequenced material came from memory CD4+ T cells sorted from blood. Noted subset: CD45RA-negative fraction. The clonotype originates from a man aged 30 to 45 in good health. CDR3: CASGLTGGTEAFF. CDR3 nucleotides: TGTGCTAGTGGGCTTACAGGGGGCACTGAAGCTTTCTTT. The whole variable domain, filled in from reference TRBV12-5 and TRBJ1-1, reads DARVTQTPRHKVTEMGQEVTMRCQPILGHNTVFWYRQTMMQGLELLAYFRNRAPLDDSGMPKDRFSAEMPDATLATLKIQPSEPRDSAVYFCASGLTGGTEAFFGQGTRLTVV.